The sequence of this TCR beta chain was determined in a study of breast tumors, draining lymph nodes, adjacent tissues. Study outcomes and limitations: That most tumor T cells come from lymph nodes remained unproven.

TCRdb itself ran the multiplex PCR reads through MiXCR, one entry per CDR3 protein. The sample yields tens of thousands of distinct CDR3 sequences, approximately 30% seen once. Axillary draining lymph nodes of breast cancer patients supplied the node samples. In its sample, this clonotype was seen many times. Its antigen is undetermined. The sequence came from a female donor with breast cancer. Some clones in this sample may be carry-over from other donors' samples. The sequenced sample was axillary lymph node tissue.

CDR3 amino acids: CASTGAVTGSEKLFF. The CDR3, as DNA: TGTGCCAGTACCGGTGCGGTGACAGGGAGTGAAAAACTGTTTTTT. The chain links TRBV19 to TRBJ1-4; 7 positions agree with TRBD1. The CDR3 sequence is 15 residues long. Germline V gives CDR1 LNHDA, CDR2 SQIVND (reference sequence). The V and J ends lost 7 bases and 7 bases, in that order; junction bases with no gene match: 12.